The 26 T cell receptor beta chains below were found in one sample sequenced in a study of CD8 T cells in ankylosing spondylitis (TCRdb year 2017). Libraries were made using 5' RACE. Instrument on record: Illumina HiSeq 2500. The public reads were run again by TCRdb, first through fastp at Q25 and then through MiXCR, and only productive beta chains were kept. Under each unique CDR3 protein, matching rows form one entry showing the most common genes and DNA. In all, the sample holds about 240,000 distinct CDR3 sequences, and roughly 8.6% of those were seen once. In total, the top ten clones hold under 7.5% of the sample. The sample consisted of blood, either unsorted or a sorted T cell fraction (not recorded which). The receptors derive from a male donor with ankylosing spondylitis or in good health (not recorded which).

J is TRBJ2-2 and V is TRBV10-3; 7 bases match TRBD1. Unmatched junction bases numbered 5, after V lost 10 bases and J lost 3 bases. CDR3 length: 13 residues. Germline CDR1 is ENHRY and CDR2 is SYGVKD. The CDR3 protein is CATGTADTGELFF. CDR3 coding DNA: TGTGCCACTGGGACAGCCGACACCGGGGAGCTGTTTTTT.

This clonotype was seen repeatedly, ten times or more. The chain recombines TRBV2 with TRBJ1-5; the match to TRBD1 covers 9 bases. Germline loops: CDR1 SNHLY, CDR2 FYNNEI. This CDR3 region has 16 residues. Trimming took 4 bases from V and 10 from J; bases not matched to a gene: 14. The CDR3 region is CASSVDRGLARLPQHF. CDR3 DNA: TGTGCCAGCAGTGTGGACAGGGGACTTGCCCGACTCCCCCAGCATTTT.

This clonotype was seen repeatedly, ten times or more. The chain is built from TRBV20-1 and TRBJ2-1, with TRBD2 matching over 8 bases. Germline CDR1 DFQATT, CDR2 SNEGSKA (reference sequence). CDR3 length equals 16 residues. With 4 bases clipped from V and 2 bases from J, the junction kept 10 bases outside the gene matches. The CDR3 DNA is TGCAGTGCTAAAGACCTTAGCGGGATTACCTACAATGAGCAGTTCTTC. It codes for CSAKDLSGITYNEQFF.

This clonotype was found many times. V and J are TRBV7-9 and TRBJ2-1; 7 nucleotides match TRBD2. Germline-derived CDR1 and CDR2 are SEHNR and FQNEAQ (reference sequence). The junction had 13 bases not matched to a gene; V was cut back by 4 bases and J by 10 bases. The CDR3 totals 15 residues. This CDR3 reads CASSSRTSAIGEQFF. CDR3 sequence (DNA): TGTGCCAGCAGCTCCAGGACTAGTGCAATCGGGGAGCAGTTCTTC.

This clonotype was observed many times. The rearrangement joins TRBV6-1 to TRBJ1-4, with 7 positions matching TRBD1. Unmatched junction bases numbered 7, after V lost 2 bases and J lost 10 bases. This CDR3 comprises 14 residues. CDR1 MNHNS and CDR2 SASEGT come from the germline V gene. CDR3 nucleotide sequence: TGTGCCAGCAGTGAAACCCAGCCAGGGGGAAAACTGTTTTTT. This encodes CASSETQPGGKLFF.

This clonotype was counted at least ten times. The rearrangement uses TRBV7-9 and TRBJ2-1; maybe TRBD2 (6 bases). CDR1 is SEHNR, CDR2 FQNEAQ, per germline (reference sequence). This CDR3 region has 16 residues. Trimming shortened V by 1 base and J by 3 bases, and 13 bases separated the two germline ends. The CDR3 protein is CASSLGVGRVYNEQFF. CDR3 nucleotides: TGTGCCAGCAGCTTAGGGGTCGGGAGAGTCTACAATGAGCAGTTCTTC.

This clonotype was counted ten times or more. The V and J genes are TRBV10-3 and TRBJ2-3; D remains ambiguous. The germline V gene encodes CDR1 ENHRY and CDR2 SYGVKD. The germline V and J ends were trimmed by 3 bases and 6 bases, with 4 bases remaining between them. The CDR3 totals 11 residues. Here the CDR3 DNA reads TGTGCCATCAGTGACTTGGATACGCAGTATTTT. This gives the protein CAISDLDTQYF.

In this sample, this clonotype turned up many times. The chain recombines TRBV5-1 with TRBJ2-2; no definite D call. Looked up from germline, CDR1 is SGHRS and CDR2 is YFSETQ. This CDR3 comprises 13 residues. V was shortened by 4 bases and J by 0 bases, with 4 bases between the two germline ends. CDR3 residues: CASSPSNTGELFF. In DNA form, the CDR3 reads TGCGCCAGCAGCCCCTCGAACACCGGGGAGCTGTTTTTT.

This clonotype was counted many times. The CDR3 loop is CSARTTVSYEQYF. The CDR3 DNA reads as TGCAGTGCAAGGACGACGGTATCCTACGAGCAGTACTTC. This sequence joins TRBV20-1 and TRBJ2-7, with D unresolved. The CDR3 consists of 13 residues. V was cut by 6 bases and J by 1 base, with 13 bases left in between. Germline V lookup: CDR1 DFQATT, CDR2 SNEGSKA (reference sequence).

In this sample, this clonotype turned up many times. This rearrangement joins TRBV20-1 to TRBJ1-3; no firm D call. The germline CDR1 and CDR2 sequences are DFQATT and SNEGSKA (reference sequence). The CDR3 consists of 11 residues. Trimming removed 6 bases from V and 2 bases from J, with 5 bases in between. The CDR3 bases are TGCAGTGCCCTCACTGGAAACACCATATATTTT. It yields the protein CSALTGNTIYF.

In its sample, this clonotype was seen a few times. The chain links TRBV20-1 to TRBJ2-7; D remains unclear. The CDR3 is 11 amino acids. With 7 bases removed from V and 3 bases from J, the gap between germline ends came to 10 bases. Germline-derived CDR1 and CDR2 are DFQATT and SNEGSKA (reference sequence). CDR3 sequence: CSGIYNYEQYF. DNA for the CDR3: TGCAGTGGAATTTATAACTACGAGCAGTACTTC.

This clonotype was seen at least ten times. The rearrangement joins TRBV4-2 to TRBJ2-2; 10 positions match TRBD2. The junction had 10 bases not matched to a gene; V was cut back by 0 bases and J by 6 bases. CDR1 and CDR2 from the germline V gene are LGHNA and YNFKEQ. The CDR3 contains 18 residues. The CDR3 loop reads CASSQEAPSGRMAGELFF. CDR3 nucleotides: TGTGCCAGCAGCCAAGAGGCCCCTAGCGGGAGAATGGCCGGGGAGCTGTTTTTT.

This rearrangement joins TRBV12-3 or TRBV12-4 to TRBJ2-7; 10 bases align to TRBD1. Trimming took 0 bases from V and 7 from J; bases not matched to a gene: 6. This CDR3 is built from 15 residues. The CDR3 DNA sequence: TGTGCCAGCAGTTTAGCGCCGGGACAGGGGAGAGAGCAGTACTTC. This gives the protein CASSLAPGQGREQYF.

In its sample, this clonotype was seen many times. The V call is TRBV12-3 or TRBV12-4, the J call TRBJ1-6; D remains ambiguous. The CDR3 has 11 amino acids. The ends were cut back, 3 bases at V and 10 bases at J, with 4 bases in the middle. The CDR3 bases are TGTGCCAGCAGTTTTGGGTCACCCCTCCACTTT. It codes for CASSFGSPLHF.

V gene TRBV20-1 combines with J gene TRBJ1-3, with D possibly matching TRBD1 (6 bases). The CDR3 sequence is 14 residues long. Trimming stripped 3 bases from V and 4 bases from J, with 13 bases between. The germline V gene has CDR1 DFQATT and CDR2 SNEGSKA (reference sequence). This CDR3 reads CSARPYREGNTIYF. CDR3 DNA: TGCAGTGCTAGGCCTTACAGGGAAGGAAACACCATATATTTT.

This clonotype was counted at least ten times. The chain joins TRBV4-2 to TRBJ2-1, with TRBD2 matching 8 bases. V lost 1 base and J lost 2; bases outside the gene matches: 4. Germline CDR1 LGHNA, CDR2 YNFKEQ. The CDR3 covers 16 residues. The CDR3 nucleotides are TGTGCCAGCAGCCAAGGGGCGGGGGGACCCTACAATGAGCAGTTCTTC. It specifies CASSQGAGGPYNEQFF.

This clonotype was picked up many times. The V gene is TRBV6-4, the J gene TRBJ2-1; 13 nucleotides align to TRBD2. Germline lookup yields CDR1 MRHNA and CDR2 SNTAGT. CDR3 length: 15 residues. J lost 8 bases, V lost 3 bases, and 4 bases had no gene match. The CDR3 reads CASSETSGGMDEQFF. In DNA form, the CDR3 reads TGTGCCAGCAGTGAGACTAGCGGGGGGATGGATGAGCAGTTCTTC.

This clonotype was picked up many times. The V and J genes are TRBV6-5 and TRBJ2-1, with a tentative D call TRBD1 (6 bases). V shed 0 bases and J shed 10 bases, with 25 bases lying between them. Germline V CDR1 and CDR2: MNHEY, SVGAGI. The CDR3 covers 18 residues. CDR3 sequence reads: CASSYSDRPWSPNREQFF. The CDR3 coding sequence is TGTGCCAGCAGTTACTCCGACAGGCCGTGGTCTCCCAATCGCGAGCAGTTCTTC.

This clonotype was seen at least ten times. CDR3 sequence: CSARTHNYGYTF. In DNA, the CDR3 is TGCAGTGCTAGAACCCATAACTATGGCTACACCTTC. V gene TRBV20-1 combines with J gene TRBJ1-2; D remains unclear. In germline, CDR1 is DFQATT, CDR2 SNEGSKA (reference sequence). This CDR3 has 12 residues. Between the trimmed V and J ends, which lost 2 bases and 1 base, there was a span of 5 bases.

This clonotype showed up just a few times. The chain is built from TRBV7-9 and TRBJ2-5, with 9 positions matching TRBD2. V shed 4 bases, J shed 4 bases, and the junction held 10 bases outside the gene matches. This CDR3 contains 16 residues. From germline, CDR1 is SEHNR and CDR2 FQNEAQ (reference sequence). The CDR3 DNA is TGTGCCAGCAGCTCCTGGGGCCTAGCGGGGCCAGAGACCCAGTACTTC. Translating gives CASSSWGLAGPETQYF. The full variable domain, in which reference TRBV7-9 and TRBJ2-5 provide the parts outside the CDR3, is DTGVSQNPRHKITKRGQNVTFRCDPISEHNRLYWYRQTLGQGPEFLTYFQNEAQLEKSRLLSDRFSAERPKGSFSTLEIQRTEQGDSAMYLCASSSWGLAGPETQYFGPGTRLLVL.

This clonotype occurred many times. This chain connects TRBV6-2 or TRBV6-3 to TRBJ2-4; 7 bases match TRBD2. Germline CDR1 reads MNHEY; CDR2 reads SVGEGT. Germline trimming cut 6 bases from V and 0 bases from J; bases unmatched to any gene: 8. This CDR3 spans 16 amino acids. The CDR3 bases are TGTGCCAGCAGCGACCTAGCGGAAGGAGCCAAAAACATTCAGTACTTC. It codes for CASSDLAEGAKNIQYF.

This clonotype came up many times. The chain couples TRBV3-1 to TRBJ2-3; D call uncertain. Germline V gene sequence: CDR1 LGHDT, CDR2 YNNKEL (reference sequence). There are 16 residues in the CDR3. V was trimmed by 5 bases and J by 0 bases, leaving 15 bases between them. The CDR3 reads CASSDPAEISTDTQYF. The CDR3 nucleotides are TGTGCCAGCAGCGACCCTGCGGAGATAAGCACAGATACGCAGTATTTT.

This clonotype was detected many times. The chain recombines TRBV4-2 with TRBJ1-1, with D unresolved. V was shortened by 0 bases and J by 6 bases, with 11 bases between the two germline ends. The CDR3 is made up of 14 amino acids. From germline, CDR1 is LGHNA and CDR2 YNFKEQ. DNA for the CDR3: TGTGCCAGCAGCCAAGATTGGGCGGCATCTGAAGCTTTCTTT. Amino acids: CASSQDWAASEAFF.

This clonotype was picked up a small number of times. This chain uses TRBV30 with TRBJ2-7; TRBD1 matches at 8 bases. With 3 bases clipped from V and 1 base from J, the junction kept 11 bases outside the gene matches. The CDR3 is 16 residues long. Per germline, CDR1 GTSNPN and CDR2 SVGIG (reference sequence). The CDR3 here is CAWSVPGGQASYEQYF. The CDR3 region has the DNA TGTGCCTGGAGCGTCCCTGGGGGACAGGCGTCCTACGAGCAGTACTTC.

There are many counts of this clonotype. The chain uses TRBV2 and TRBJ2-3; TRBD2 matches 7 bases. The CDR3 is 13 residues long. V lost 11 bases to trimming and J lost 2 bases; unmatched junction nucleotides: 7. Looked up from germline, CDR1 is SNHLY and CDR2 is FYNNEI. For the CDR3, the DNA is TGTGCCGGGGGGGAGGAGAACACAGATACGCAGTATTTT. This encodes CAGGEENTDTQYF.

The table lists this clonotype with many counts. The genes are TRBV5-1 and TRBJ2-3; TRBD1 is a possible D gene (6 bases). The ends were cut back, 2 bases at V and 0 bases at J, with 16 bases in the middle. This CDR3 has 17 amino acids. Germline V gives CDR1 SGHRS, CDR2 YFSETQ. The CDR3 nucleotides read TGCGCCAGCAGCTTTCACGGACAGCCCGCTAGCACAGATACGCAGTATTTT. Its translation is CASSFHGQPASTDTQYF.